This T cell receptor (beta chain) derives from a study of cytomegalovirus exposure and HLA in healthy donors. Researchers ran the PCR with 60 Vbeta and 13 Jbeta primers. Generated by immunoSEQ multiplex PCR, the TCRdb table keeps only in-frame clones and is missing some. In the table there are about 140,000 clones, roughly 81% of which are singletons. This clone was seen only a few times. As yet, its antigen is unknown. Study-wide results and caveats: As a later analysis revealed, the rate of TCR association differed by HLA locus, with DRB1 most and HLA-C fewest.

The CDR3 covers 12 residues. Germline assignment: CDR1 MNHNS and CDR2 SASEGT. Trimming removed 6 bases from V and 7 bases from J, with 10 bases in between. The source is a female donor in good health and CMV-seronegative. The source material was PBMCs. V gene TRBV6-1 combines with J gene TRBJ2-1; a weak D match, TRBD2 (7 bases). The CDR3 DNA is TGTGCCAGCAGGAAGGGGGGGAATGAGCAGTTCTTC. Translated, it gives CASRKGGNEQFF.